One sample yielded the 24 T cell receptor beta chains listed below, sequenced in a study of T cell responses to AZD1222 COVID-19 vaccine. Assay: immunoSEQ multiplex PCR; the TCRdb copy retains only in-frame clones and omits some. The sample lists over 95,000 clones, roughly nine tenths occurring once. Material: peripheral blood, obtained on day 0 of AZD1222 vaccination. The source is an adult in good health.

This chain links TRBV6-5 with TRBJ1-2; D might be TRBD1 (6 bases). The CDR3 sequence is 13 residues long. Germline V CDR1 and CDR2: MNHEY, SVGAGI. V was pared by 7 bases and J by 8 bases, with 17 bases between. CDR3 loop: CASTLGGARGYTF. In nucleotides, the CDR3 is TGTGCCAGCACTTTGGGGGGCGCGAGAGGCTACACCTTC.

V is TRBV11-3 and J is TRBJ2-2; D might be TRBD2 (7 bases). This CDR3 comprises 17 residues. Deletions cut 0 bases from V and 6 bases from J, with 17 bases between. Germline CDR1 is SGHNT and CDR2 is YENEEA. CDR3 in amino acids: CASSLDPAGALAGELFF. The CDR3 nucleotides read TGTGCCAGCAGCTTAGATCCGGCGGGGGCTCTCGCCGGGGAGCTGTTTTTT.

V is TRBV27 and J is TRBJ2-6, with 7 bases aligning to TRBD1. Germline V gene lookup returns CDR1 MNHEY and CDR2 SMNVEV (reference sequence). The CDR3 spans 17 residues. The trim removed 4 bases at V and 4 bases at J, leaving 10 bases unmatched. For the CDR3, the DNA is TGTGCCAGCAGTTCCTTTATACAGGGGTCCGGGGCCAACGTCCTGACTTTC. This encodes CASSSFIQGSGANVLTF.

The rearrangement uses TRBV7-9 and TRBJ1-4, with a possible D match to TRBD1 (5 bases). V lost 3 bases, J lost 4 bases, and 12 bases lay in between. This CDR3 is built from 15 residues. Germline CDR1 is SEHNR and CDR2 is FQNEAQ (reference sequence). The CDR3 nucleotides are TGTGCCAGCAGCTTCCCCCAGGGAGATAATGAAAAACTGTTTTTT. The encoded protein is CASSFPQGDNEKLFF.

This clone was found once. The rearrangement links TRBV19 to TRBJ1-6; 10 bases are a match to TRBD1. CDR3 length: 13 residues. From germline, CDR1 is LNHDA and CDR2 SQIVND (reference sequence). Trimming removed 9 bases from V and 7 bases from J; junction bases left unmatched: 3. CDR3 region: CARGQGKNSPLHF. The CDR3 DNA reads TGTGCCAGGGGACAGGGGAAGAATTCACCCCTCCACTTT.

The chain couples TRBV5-6 to TRBJ1-5; 9 bases are shared with TRBD1. From germline, CDR1 is SGHDT and CDR2 YYEEEE. CDR3 length: 17 amino acids. V shed 1 base, J shed 0 bases, and the junction held 5 bases outside the gene matches. The CDR3 coding sequence is TGTGCCAGCAGCTTGATCGGGACAGGGCTTAGCAATCAGCCCCAGCATTTT. Amino acid sequence: CASSLIGTGLSNQPQHF.

The rearrangement joins TRBV7-3 to TRBJ2-7; 8 bases are a match to TRBD1. In germline, CDR1 is SGHTA, CDR2 FQGTGA. This CDR3 region has 13 residues. With 3 bases clipped from V and 5 bases from J, the junction kept 3 bases outside the gene matches. DNA of the CDR3: TGTGCCAGCAGCTTGAACAGGGGGAACGAGCAGTACTTC. Protein product: CASSLNRGNEQYF.

This chain joins TRBV7-2 and TRBJ1-1; 7 nucleotides align to TRBD1. This CDR3 is built from 17 residues. The ends lost 5 bases at V and 0 bases at J; junction bases unmatched: 12. Germline loops: CDR1 SGHTA, CDR2 FQGNSA. CDR3 residues: CASSPNRQGLMNTEAFF. In DNA, the CDR3 is TGTGCCAGCAGCCCCAACCGACAGGGACTAATGAACACTGAAGCTTTCTTT.

The sample holds a few counts of this clone. The chain uses TRBV11-2 and TRBJ1-1; 7 bases agree with TRBD1. Germline V gives CDR1 SGHAT, CDR2 FQNNGV. The CDR3 runs 15 residues. V lost 5 bases to trimming and J lost 2 bases; unmatched junction nucleotides: 8. CDR3 in amino acids: CASSQRQGSNTEAFF. For the CDR3, the DNA is TGTGCCAGCAGCCAAAGACAGGGATCAAACACTGAAGCTTTCTTT.

This chain's CDR3 is CAIRSSGGGNEKLFF. CDR3 sequence (DNA): TGTGCCATCAGATCGTCGGGGGGCGGGAATGAAAAACTGTTTTTT. The chain carries TRBV10-3 and TRBJ1-4; a weak D match, TRBD1 (6 bases). The CDR3 length is 15 residues. V was trimmed by 6 bases and J by 5 bases, leaving 16 bases between them. Germline-derived CDR1 and CDR2 are ENHRY and SYGVKD.

The V and J genes are TRBV19 and TRBJ1-6, with D maybe TRBD1 (5 bases). This CDR3 has 15 residues. Germline V lookup: CDR1 LNHDA, CDR2 SQIVND (reference sequence). The germline V and J ends were trimmed by 3 bases and 5 bases, with 11 bases remaining between them. CDR3 protein: CASSIGTGNNSPLHF. The CDR3 nucleotides read TGTGCCAGTAGTATTGGTACAGGAAATAATTCACCCCTCCACTTT.

The J gene is TRBJ1-2, the V gene TRBV19; 7 bases agree with TRBD1. J gave up 4 bases and V 7 bases, and 9 bases lay outside the gene matches. Germline CDR1 and CDR2: LNHDA and SQIVND (reference sequence). The CDR3 runs to 14 residues. The CDR3 protein is CASTGSGGLYGYTF. CDR3 DNA sequence: TGTGCCAGTACTGGGTCAGGGGGTCTCTATGGCTACACCTTC.

The chain has TRBV4-1 and TRBJ1-4; no reliable D call. The CDR3 sequence is 16 residues long. CDR1 is MGHRA, CDR2 YSYEKL, per germline. V was trimmed by 0 bases and J by 5 bases, leaving 13 bases between them. The CDR3 loop is CASSQEKKGRNEKLFF. CDR3 nucleotides: TGCGCCAGCAGCCAAGAAAAGAAAGGTCGCAATGAAAAACTGTTTTTT.

This clone was counted once. The V gene is TRBV14, the J gene TRBJ1-1; maybe TRBD1 (5 bases). CDR1 is SGHDN and CDR2 is FVKESK in the germline V gene. The CDR3 covers 15 residues. V was pared by 9 bases and J by 1 base, with 18 bases between. DNA for the CDR3: TGTGCCAGTACGATATATGGGGCGCCGAACACTGAAGCTTTCTTT. Its translation is CASTIYGAPNTEAFF.

The chain couples TRBV6-6 to TRBJ2-5; maybe TRBD1 (6 bases). V lost 6 bases and J 5 bases, leaving 16 bases between the germline ends. The CDR3 has 14 residues. The germline gives CDR1 MNHNY, CDR2 SVGAGI (reference sequence). Here the CDR3 reads CASRLTGSGETQYF. CDR3 bases: TGTGCCAGCAGACTTACAGGGTCGGGTGAGACCCAGTACTTC.

This sequence joins TRBV11-1 and TRBJ2-7; D call uncertain. This CDR3 region has 12 residues. The V gene's germline CDR1 is SGHAT and CDR2 FQDESV (reference sequence). Trimming took off 4 bases at V and 0 bases at J, with 4 bases between the two ends. The CDR3: CASSSSSYEQYF. CDR3 sequence (DNA): TGTGCCAGCAGCTCCAGCTCCTACGAGCAGTACTTC.

The chain links TRBV5-1 to TRBJ2-2; 9 bases are shared with TRBD1. This CDR3 has 17 amino acids. Germline CDR1 SGHRS, CDR2 YFSETQ. J was trimmed by 6 bases and V by 4 bases; bases with no gene match: 13. CDR3 sequence: CASSRTTTGTGSGELFF. CDR3 nucleotide sequence: TGCGCCAGCAGCCGTACCACCACCGGGACAGGGTCCGGGGAGCTGTTTTTT.

J is TRBJ2-3 and V is TRBV3-1 (or the pseudogene TRBV3-2); 10 nucleotides line up with TRBD2. In germline, CDR1 is LGHDT, CDR2 YNNKEL (reference sequence). The J segment lost 6 bases and the V segment lost 1 base, leaving 7 bases of the junction unmatched. The CDR3 consists of 16 residues. The CDR3 spells CASSQGVAGGWDTQYF. For the CDR3, the DNA is TGTGCCAGCAGCCAAGGGGTAGCGGGGGGCTGGGATACGCAGTATTTT.

The chain carries TRBV12-3 or TRBV12-4 and TRBJ1-5, with a weak D call TRBD1 (5 bases). V lost 8 bases and J 1 base, leaving 9 bases between the germline ends. The CDR3 is 13 residues long. The CDR3 region has the DNA TGTGCCAGCGTTCGGGGGAGCAATCAGCCCCAGCATTTT. The encoded protein is CASVRGSNQPQHF.

The CDR3 DNA reads TGTGCCAGCAGCGGCAGGGAGGGGAGCTATGGCTACACCTTC. Translating it yields CASSGREGSYGYTF. V usage is TRBV7-8 and J usage is TRBJ1-2, with a possible D match to TRBD1 (5 bases). CDR1 is SGHVS, CDR2 FQNEAQ, per germline. This CDR3 comprises 14 residues. With 5 bases removed from V and 4 bases from J, the gap between germline ends came to 14 bases.

The V and J genes are TRBV4-2 and TRBJ2-1, with no clear D. V lost 3 bases and J lost 8, with 11 bases in between. The CDR3 covers 13 residues. Germline V gene sequence: CDR1 LGHNA, CDR2 YNFKEQ. The CDR3 sequence is CASSHATGDEQFF. CDR3 in DNA: TGTGCCAGCAGCCACGCTACGGGCGATGAGCAGTTCTTC.

The chain uses TRBV30 and TRBJ2-1; TRBD2 aligns across 10 bases. V gave up 1 base and J gave up 5 bases; unmatched junction bases: 2. Germline lookup yields CDR1 GTSNPN and CDR2 SVGIG (reference sequence). The CDR3 is 14 amino acids. As DNA, the CDR3 is TGTGCCTGGAGTGCCAGCGGGGGGGACAATGAGCAGTTCTTC. It codes for CAWSASGGDNEQFF.

This clone was recorded a few times. V is TRBV7-2 and J is TRBJ2-1; D possibly uses TRBD1 or TRBD2 (6 bases each). CDR1 SGHTA and CDR2 FQGNSA come from the germline V gene. This CDR3 comprises 12 residues. Trimming took off 6 bases at V and 6 bases at J, with 9 bases between the two ends. CDR3 region: CASRQGGNEQFF. CDR3 DNA: TGTGCCAGCAGACAGGGAGGCAATGAGCAGTTCTTC.

This clone has just a few counts. The genes are TRBV6-2 or TRBV6-3 and TRBJ1-6, with D perhaps matching TRBD1 (6 bases). V dropped 4 bases and J dropped 5 bases, with 12 bases sitting between them. The CDR3 loop spans 15 amino acids. From germline, CDR1 is MNHEY and CDR2 SVGEGT. This chain's CDR3 is CASSFPGQDNSPLHF. The CDR3 DNA reads TGTGCCAGCAGTTTCCCGGGACAAGATAATTCACCCCTCCACTTT.